This T cell receptor (beta chain) was captured in a study of circulating CD8 cells and anti-PD-1 response in melanoma. Using about 15 ng of total RNA, TCR libraries were made with the QIAseq Immune Repertoire TCR panel. TCRdb itself ran the reads through MiXCR, one entry per CDR3 protein. The sample gives approximately 470 distinct CDR3 sequences, around 5.7% of which show up once; roughly two fifths is in the top ten. From live CD3+CD8+TCRalphabeta+ cells, four PD-1 and/or TIGIT subsets were sorted. CDR3 length: 12 residues. The V gene lost 6 bases and the J gene lost 1 base, with 6 bases spanning the gap. The germline gives CDR1 MNHEY, CDR2 SMNVEV (reference sequence). This clonotype is medium-sized.

This receptor was obtained from a human donor with melanoma. The chain joins TRBV27 to TRBJ1-1; no definite D call. The source material was CD8+ T cells from PBMCs, sampled at baseline or after one month of anti-PD-1 therapy (not recorded which). The chain's CDR3 is CASRKGNTEAFF. CDR3 bases: TGTGCCAGCAGAAAGGGGAACACTGAAGCTTTCTTT.